This TCR beta chain was profiled in a study of memory CD4+ T cells and cytomegalovirus serostatus. Study conclusions and caveats: Each of 65 to 75 CMV-associated TCRbeta sequences occurred in one to five individuals. The CMV-associated TCR signature appears largely within the CD4+ memory repertoire. Median bootstrapped AUC for CMV status was around 0.96 originally, less than 0.92 US-trained.

Methods used by the authors: After removing out-of-frame reads, under 2.5 million distinct TCRbeta sequences remained. Data came from immunoSEQ multiplex PCR; TCRdb stores just in-frame clones and leaves some out. V, J and clone size were drawn from that table, and D and trimming were deduced from the DNA. The sample has about 31,000 clones; around four fifths are singletons. Single viable CD3+CD4+CD8-CD45RO+ cells were sorted as the memory CD4+ T cells. In regard to this clone: The target antigen is unknown.

The TCR sequence derives from an adult in good health and CMV-seronegative. Some clones in this sample may be carry-over from other donors' samples. Sequences were obtained from memory CD4+ T cells from blood.

The CDR3 coding sequence is TGTGCCACCAGCAGCACGCTCAAAATAGCGGGCCATGACTACGAGCAGTACTTC. Translating it yields CATSSTLKIAGHDYEQYF. The chain couples TRBV15 to TRBJ2-7, with TRBD2 matching 7 bases. Germline V gene lookup returns CDR1 LNHNV and CDR2 YYDKDF (reference sequence). CDR3 length: 18 amino acids. Trimming at V came to 3 bases and at J to 3 bases, leaving 17 bases not matched to a gene.